Below, one T cell receptor (beta chain) is given with its context. This record belongs to a study of glioma-infiltrating T cells after dendritic cell vaccination. The primer mix had 60 V beta and 13 J beta primers. The protocol was immunoSEQ multiplex PCR, while the TCRdb copy is restricted to in-frame clones and leaves out a portion. The table includes about 49,000 clones, 85% to 90% detected once. CDR3 length: 14 residues. Trimming cost V 0 bases and J 12 bases, with 17 bases left between them. Germline CDR1 is MNHNS and CDR2 is SASEGT. All glioblastoma patients lacked an isocitrate dehydrogenase mutation.

The clonotype comes from a human donor with glioblastoma. The chain uses TRBV6-1 and TRBJ1-1, with D perhaps matching TRBD1 (6 bases). The specimen was blood, collected before dendritic cell vaccination. CDR3 region: CASSEAAGVLRSFF. The CDR3 nucleotides are TGTGCCAGCAGTGAAGCTGCAGGGGTATTGCGTTCTTTCTTT.